This T cell receptor beta chain was sequenced for a study of CD8+ T cells in alopecia areata. Per the germline V gene, CDR1 is SGHTA and CDR2 is FQGNSA. This CDR3 spans 15 amino acids. V shed 0 bases, J shed 2 bases, and the junction held 2 bases outside the gene matches. Indicated treatment: oral pan-JAK inhibitor, 5-10 mg twice daily. Peripheral blood samples and lesional scalp punch biopsies were obtained from alopecia areata patients. Note on this clone: As yet, its antigen is unknown. Other DNA sequences in the sample encode the same CDR3.

Extracted from the samples, RNA was reverse transcribed into cDNA to serve as the sequencing template. The table came from immunoSEQ multiplex PCR; TCRdb's copy has only in-frame clones and leaves some out. Of about 110,000 clones in the sample, 84% were seen once. General study points: In scalp samples, resident alphabeta T cells of normal skin are also sequenced. Persistence in scalp and blood during tofacitinib was observed for many expanded lesional clones.

The specimen was CD8+ T cells sorted from blood, collected at week 24, from a patient treated with tofacitinib. The gene calls are TRBV7-2 and TRBJ2-3; 7 bases agree with TRBD2. This TCR derives from a human donor with alopecia areata. Here the CDR3 reads CASSLAGGSTDTQYF. As DNA, the CDR3 is TGTGCCAGCAGCTTAGCGGGGGGGTCCACAGATACGCAGTATTTT.